The rows below give T cell receptor beta chains drawn from one sample of a study of T cells after yellow fever vaccination. TCRdb re-derived calls from the 5' RACE reads in MiXCR, one entry per CDR3 protein. The table shows over 250,000 distinct CDR3 sequences, with approximately 4% occurring only once. The source material was PBMCs, sampled 5 days after the yellow fever booster vaccination. Source of these receptors: a young man who received the YFV17D yellow fever vaccine. CDR3s include the opening cysteine and the closing phenylalanine or tryptophan. The D gene is left open where the match is weak. Only some rows state a clone size, as once, few, many or a class for expanded clones.

J: TRBJ1-1
V: TRBV5-1
D: .
size: few
DNA: TGCGCCAGCAGCTTGGACCCCCTCCCTCAGAACACTGAAGCTTTCTTT
CDR3: CASSLDPLPQNTEAFF

J: TRBJ1-4
V: TRBV12-3/TRBV12-4
D: .
size: few
DNA: TGTGCCAGCAGTGCGCTTAGGGAAAAACTGTTTTTT
CDR3: CASSALREKLFF

J: TRBJ2-6
V: TRBV12-3/TRBV12-4
D: TRBD1
size: many
DNA: TGTGCCAGCAGGCAAGGGACAGCTGGGGCCAACGTCCTGACTTTC
CDR3: CASRQGTAGANVLTF

J: TRBJ1-5
V: TRBV24-1
D: TRBD1
size: .
DNA: TGTGCCACCAAGGTACGCGAACCGGACAGGGGCAATCAGCCCCAGCATTTT
CDR3: CATKVREPDRGNQPQHF

J: TRBJ1-5
V: TRBV7-2
D: .
size: .
DNA: TGTGCCAGCAGCTTAGGAAGGGGGAAGACCCAGCATTTT
CDR3: CASSLGRGKTQHF

J: TRBJ2-7
V: TRBV6-5
D: .
size: many
DNA: TGTGCCAGCAGTCCTGGACAACCCGCCGGGAAGCAGTACTTC
CDR3: CASSPGQPAGKQYF

J: TRBJ1-1
V: TRBV20-1
D: .
size: few
DNA: TGCAGTGCCAAATCCGGGGCAGTGAACACTGAAGCTTTCTTT
CDR3: CSAKSGAVNTEAFF

J: TRBJ2-3
V: TRBV5-6
D: .
size: .
DNA: TGTGCCAGCAGCTCCCCACAGGGTCTAGCAGATACGCAGTATTTT
CDR3: CASSSPQGLADTQYF

J: TRBJ2-7
V: TRBV7-9
D: .
size: many
DNA: TGTGCCAGCAAAGGTCTGAAGGGGGACTCCTACGAGCAGTACTTC
CDR3: CASKGLKGDSYEQYF

J: TRBJ1-2
V: TRBV6-6
D: TRBD1
size: .
DNA: TGTGCCAGCAGGGGACAGGTCGACTATGGCTACACCTTC
CDR3: CASRGQVDYGYTF

J: TRBJ2-5
V: TRBV6-1
D: TRBD2
size: .
DNA: TGTGCCAGCAGGGGGGGACTAGCGGAAGAGACCCAGTACTTC
CDR3: CASRGGLAEETQYF

J: TRBJ2-3
V: TRBV24-1
D: .
size: .
DNA: TGTGCCACCAGTCGAGGAGGCGGACCCACAGATACGCAGTATTTT
CDR3: CATSRGGGPTDTQYF

J: TRBJ2-1
V: TRBV30
D: TRBD2
size: .
DNA: TGTGCCGGAGGGACTAGCGGGGGTTCCGGTGAGCAGTTCTTC
CDR3: CAGGTSGGSGEQFF

J: TRBJ2-3
V: TRBV6-6
D: .
size: few
DNA: TGTGCCAGCAGTTACTCTCATAGGAGCACAGATACGCAGTATTTT
CDR3: CASSYSHRSTDTQYF

J: TRBJ2-7
V: TRBV2
D: TRBD2
size: .
DNA: TGTGCCAGCAGTGCCAGCGGGGTCTCCTACGAGCAGTACTTC
CDR3: CASSASGVSYEQYF

J: TRBJ1-2
V: TRBV7-9
D: .
size: few
DNA: TGTGCCAGCAGCCAGTGGGCAGTCCAGGGCTACACCTTC
CDR3: CASSQWAVQGYTF

J: TRBJ2-1
V: TRBV9
D: .
size: few
DNA: TGTGCCAGCAGCCCCGAAGAGGTAGCGGCACCTTACAATGAGCAGTTCTTC
CDR3: CASSPEEVAAPYNEQFF

J: TRBJ1-1
V: TRBV29-1
D: .
size: few
DNA: TGCAGCGTTTGTGGGCTAACGGGAACCGCTGAAGCTTTCTTT
CDR3: CSVCGLTGTAEAFF

J: TRBJ1-4
V: TRBV20-1
D: .
size: .
DNA: TGCAGTGCTAGAGGAGTGGGGAGTGGGGAAAAACTGTTTTTT
CDR3: CSARGVGSGEKLFF

J: TRBJ2-1
V: TRBV10-3
D: TRBD1
size: many
DNA: TGTGCCATCAGTACATTCGGTAGGGGACAGGGGTCTAATGAGCAGTTCTTC
CDR3: CAISTFGRGQGSNEQFF

J: TRBJ2-5
V: TRBV5-1
D: TRBD1
size: .
DNA: TGCGCCAGCAGCCGGGGACAGGGGGGCTCTTACCAAGAGACCCAGTACTTC
CDR3: CASSRGQGGSYQETQYF

J: TRBJ1-5
V: TRBV10-2
D: .
size: many
DNA: TGCGCCAGCAGTGACAGTCATAGCAATCAGCCCCAGCATTTT
CDR3: CASSDSHSNQPQHF

J: TRBJ2-3
V: TRBV3-1
D: TRBD1
size: few
DNA: TGTGCCAGCAGCCAAGCACCCAGGGGGCGAGAACTAAGCACAGATACGCAGTATTTT
CDR3: CASSQAPRGRELSTDTQYF

J: TRBJ2-1
V: TRBV7-9
D: .
size: few
DNA: TGTGCCAGCACAGACTCTAGCTCCTACAATGAGCAGTTCTTC
CDR3: CASTDSSSYNEQFF

J: TRBJ1-3
V: TRBV6-5
D: .
size: .
DNA: TGTGCCAGCAGTCCTTGGACAGACTCTGGAAACACCATATATTTT
CDR3: CASSPWTDSGNTIYF

J: TRBJ2-6
V: TRBV7-9
D: .
size: .
DNA: TGTGCCAGTAGACGGACTGGGGCCAACGTCCTGACTTTC
CDR3: CASRRTGANVLTF

J: TRBJ1-2
V: TRBV15
D: .
size: many
DNA: TGTGCCACCAGCAGAGAGCGCAGGGTTGGTGGCTACACCTTC
CDR3: CATSRERRVGGYTF

J: TRBJ1-5
V: TRBV28
D: TRBD1
size: .
DNA: TGTGCCGGAACGACAGGGATTAAACAGCCCCAGCATTTT
CDR3: CAGTTGIKQPQHF